This passage covers 9 T cell receptor beta chains from one sample sequenced in a study of T cell responses to AZD1222 COVID-19 vaccine. Sequencing used immunoSEQ multiplex PCR; TCRdb keeps in-frame clones, though not all of them. This table holds over 100,000 clones, roughly 91% found once. Specimen: peripheral blood, collected 28 days after the second AZD1222 dose. Receptor source: an adult who received the AZD1222 COVID-19 vaccine.

The chain recombines TRBV18 with TRBJ1-5; D call uncertain. The V and J ends lost 6 bases and 3 bases respectively, with 15 bases between them. Germline-derived CDR1 and CDR2 are KGHSH and LQKENI. This CDR3 has 15 residues. This CDR3 reads CASSPGADYNQPQHF. DNA for the CDR3: TGTGCCAGCTCGCCGGGCGCGGACTACAATCAGCCCCAGCATTTT. Full variable domain (remainder filled in from reference TRBV18 and TRBJ1-5): NAGVMQNPRHLVRRRGQEARLRCSPMKGHSHVYWYRQLPEEGLKFMVYLQKENIIDESGMPKERFSAEFPKEGPSILRIQQVVRGDSAAYFCASSPGADYNQPQHFGDGTRLSIL.

The V and J genes are TRBV14 and TRBJ1-1; D may be TRBD1 (5 bases). V was cut by 4 bases and J by 0 bases, with 15 bases left in between. The germline gives CDR1 SGHDN, CDR2 FVKESK. The length of the CDR3 is 16 residues. CDR3 region: CASSLMGPRMNTEAFF. The CDR3 DNA reads as TGTGCCAGCAGCCTCATGGGACCGAGAATGAACACTGAAGCTTTCTTT.

The rearrangement joins TRBV30 to TRBJ2-1, with TRBD2 as a possible D gene (5 bases). The ends were cut back, 4 bases at V and 4 bases at J, with 17 bases in the middle. From germline, CDR1 is GTSNPN and CDR2 SVGIG (reference sequence). The CDR3 is 15 amino acids. In DNA form, the CDR3 reads TGTGCCTGGAAGTTCCCCAGCGGAAGATACAATGAGCAGTTCTTC. This encodes CAWKFPSGRYNEQFF.

The rearrangement links TRBV20-1 to TRBJ1-2; D uncertain. The length of the CDR3 is 11 residues. CDR1 is DFQATT, CDR2 SNEGSKA, per germline (reference sequence). V lost 6 bases and J 2 bases, leaving 7 bases between the germline ends. This chain's CDR3 is CSAFGNYGYTF. CDR3 nucleotides: TGCAGTGCCTTTGGGAACTATGGCTACACCTTC.

The J gene is TRBJ1-3, the V gene TRBV21-1. TRBV21-1 is termed a pseudogene. CDR3 length: 15 amino acids. The CDR3 DNA reads as TGTGCCAGCAGCAAAGAATCGTCGGCTGGAAACACCATATATTTT. Encoded protein: CASSKESSAGNTIYF.

The chain joins TRBV9 to TRBJ2-2; TRBD1 might be the D (6 bases). CDR1 is SGDLS, CDR2 YYNGEE, per germline. V was pared by 3 bases and J by 5 bases, with 8 bases between. The CDR3 has 13 residues. CDR3 protein: CASSEGGTGELFF. DNA for the CDR3: TGTGCCAGCAGCGAAGGGGGAACCGGGGAGCTGTTTTTT.

The V call is TRBV19, the J call TRBJ1-6, with TRBD1 matching over 7 bases. The germline V gene encodes CDR1 LNHDA and CDR2 SQIVND (reference sequence). The CDR3 has 15 residues. Trimming removed 5 bases from V and 9 bases from J; junction bases left unmatched: 10. The CDR3 coding sequence is TGTGCCAGTAGTCGGGTAGGGGGCGATTCTTCACCCCTCCACTTT. Encoded protein: CASSRVGGDSSPLHF.

This chain connects TRBV6-5 to TRBJ1-3; a weak D match, TRBD1 (5 bases). CDR3 length: 15 residues. The V end was cut by 0 bases, the J end by 3 bases, with 9 bases between. Germline loops: CDR1 MNHEY, CDR2 SVGAGI. CDR3 protein: CASSYSSGLGNTIYF. As DNA, the CDR3 is TGTGCCAGCAGTTACTCCTCGGGGCTTGGAAACACCATATATTTT.

V and J are TRBV3-1 (or the pseudogene TRBV3-2) and TRBJ2-5; D is undetermined. Germline V CDR1 and CDR2: LGHDT, YNNKEL (reference sequence). The CDR3 consists of 14 residues. V gave up 1 base and J gave up 5 bases, with 11 bases separating them. The CDR3 region has the DNA TGTGCCAGCAGCCAAGTTAGTATAGACGAGACCCAGTACTTC. It codes for CASSQVSIDETQYF.